This TCR beta chain was found in a study of OX40 agonist ivuxolimab in advanced cancers. A word on this clone: What it binds is unknown.

TCRdb's table, derived via immunoSEQ multiplex PCR, lists solely in-frame clones and lacks some. The sample shows about 44,000 clones, around 92% of them seen only once. Germline V gene lookup returns CDR1 SGHNT and CDR2 YENEEA. Trimming shortened V by 5 bases and J by 2 bases, and 24 bases separated the two germline ends. This CDR3 has 19 amino acids. Study-wide points: It was also the case that some nonresponders had low normalized T-cell clonal expansion.

This receptor was taken from an adult with an advanced solid tumor such as melanoma, head and neck, liver or kidney cancer. The chain is built from TRBV11-3 and TRBJ2-2; D may match TRBD1 or TRBD2 (5 bases each). The source was CD4+ or CD8+ T cells sorted from blood, collected in a trial of the OX40 agonist ivuxolimab. The CDR3 protein is CASSPRLTADNLNTGELFF. The CDR3 DNA reads as TGTGCCAGCAGCCCACGACTCACAGCGGACAACTTAAACACCGGGGAGCTGTTTTTT.